The sequence of this TCR beta chain was determined in a study of blood T cell repertoires in COVID-19. Study at large: There were acute and convalescent COVID-19 samples, and they came from the United States, Italy and Spain. T cells, B-cell-depleted T cells, or PBMCs provided the cDNA or gDNA that served as material.

The CDR3 has 16 amino acids. V trimming: 0 bases; J trimming: 5 bases; junction bases outside the gene matches: 4. Germline V gives CDR1 SGHRS, CDR2 YFSETQ. Only in-frame clones appear in the TCRdb table, and some are missing; sequencing was by immunoSEQ multiplex PCR. The sample yields roughly 100,000 clones, approximately 80% seen once. This clone was counted only a few times. This sequence originates from a human donor in a cohort sampled during active COVID-19. The material sequenced was peripheral blood. This chain connects TRBV5-1 to TRBJ2-5; TRBD2 aligns across 13 bases. CDR3 coding DNA: TGCGCCAGCAGCTTGGCGGGACTAGCGGGGTTGGAGACCCAGTACTTC. Translation gives CASSLAGLAGLETQYF.